Following are 10 T cell receptor beta chains from one sample sequenced in a study of blood T cell repertoires in COVID-19. Repertoires were generated with immunoSEQ multiplex PCR, while TCRdb's copy carries only in-frame clones and drops some. The repertoire holds about 88,000 clones, with 75% to 90% as singletons. The sequencing sample was made of peripheral blood. These receptors all stem from a man aged 80 or over with acute or convalescent COVID-19.

The chain couples TRBV6-5 to TRBJ1-1; D possibly corresponds to TRBD1 (5 bases). CDR1 is MNHEY and CDR2 is SVGAGI in the germline V gene. With 7 bases removed from V and 5 bases from J, the gap between germline ends came to 17 bases. The CDR3 has 14 amino acids. CDR3 DNA: TGTGCCAGCATCGTAACGTCCGGGGGTACTGAAGCTTTCTTT. Translated: CASIVTSGGTEAFF.

The V gene is TRBV5-1, the J gene TRBJ1-1; 8 bases agree with TRBD1. The germline V gene has CDR1 SGHRS and CDR2 YFSETQ. V was clipped by 4 bases and J by 7 bases; unmatched bases: 6. There are 13 residues in the CDR3. The CDR3 is CASSPGQGGEAFF. As DNA, the CDR3 is TGCGCCAGCAGCCCAGGACAGGGAGGTGAAGCTTTCTTT.

The CDR3 coding sequence is TGTGCCAGCACTACGTCTGGGGCCAACGTCCTGACTTTC. This sequence encodes CASTTSGANVLTF. The V call is TRBV12-3 or TRBV12-4, the J call TRBJ2-6, with D unclear. Trimming shortened V by 7 bases and J by 1 base, and 5 bases separated the two germline ends. This CDR3 contains 13 residues.

V gene TRBV28 combines with J gene TRBJ1-1; the D gene is possibly TRBD1 (5 bases). V lost 4 bases to trimming and J lost 3 bases, with 18 bases between them. Germline-derived CDR1 and CDR2 are MDHEN and SYDVKM. CDR3 length: 16 amino acids. The CDR3 region is CASSSRVYAGDTEAFF. The DNA of the CDR3 is TGTGCCAGCAGTTCCAGGGTATACGCGGGGGACACTGAAGCTTTCTTT.

This chain uses TRBV24-1 with TRBJ1-5; 9 bases agree with TRBD1. Trimming took 4 bases from V and 7 from J; bases not matched to a gene: 4. The CDR3 has 14 residues. Per the germline V gene, CDR1 is KGHDR and CDR2 is SFDVKD. CDR3 DNA: TGTGCCACCAGTGAAGGGACAGGGAGCCAGCCCCAGCATTTT. Amino acids: CATSEGTGSQPQHF.

This clone came up a few times. This chain's CDR3 is CASSRGTSRTETQYF. DNA for the CDR3: TGTGCCAGCAGTCGCGGGACTAGCAGGACGGAGACCCAGTACTTC. The chain joins TRBV6-2 or TRBV6-3 to TRBJ2-5, with 9 bases that match TRBD2. Unmatched junction bases numbered 9, after V lost 5 bases and J lost 5 bases. The CDR3 consists of 15 residues. In germline, CDR1 is MNHEY, CDR2 SVGEGT.

This clone was seen only once. The chain recombines TRBV9 with TRBJ2-3; tentative D call: TRBD1 (6 bases). This CDR3 has 15 amino acids. Germline CDR1 is SGDLS and CDR2 is YYNGEE. V lost 4 bases and J lost 5, with 17 bases in between. The CDR3 spells CASSKALTGKDTQYF. As DNA, the CDR3 is TGTGCCAGCAGCAAAGCGCTAACAGGGAAAGATACGCAGTATTTT.

This clone was detected only a few times. This chain joins TRBV24-1 and TRBJ2-1; weak D call: TRBD2 (6 bases). CDR1 and CDR2 from the germline V gene are KGHDR and SFDVKD. The CDR3 has 16 residues. Trimming stripped 4 bases from V and 7 bases from J, with 19 bases between. Written as DNA, the CDR3 is TGTGCCACCAGTGAGCCGGCGGCGGGAACGGAAAATGAGCAGTTCTTC. Its translation: CATSEPAAGTENEQFF.

This clone was recorded once. V is TRBV19 and J is TRBJ1-2, with D tentatively TRBD1 (5 bases). With 10 bases removed from V and 2 bases from J, the gap between germline ends came to 14 bases. The germline CDR1 and CDR2 sequences are LNHDA and SQIVND (reference sequence). The CDR3 has 13 residues. The chain's CDR3 is CATRGLNNYGYTF. As DNA, the CDR3 is TGTGCCACCCGGGGGTTGAACAACTATGGCTACACCTTC.

The chain is built from TRBV19 and TRBJ2-3, with 11 nucleotides matching TRBD2. Per germline, CDR1 LNHDA and CDR2 SQIVND (reference sequence). V lost 3 bases to trimming and J lost 0 bases; unmatched junction nucleotides: 11. This CDR3 spans 19 amino acids. The CDR3: CASSIMLTSGGASTDTQYF. CDR3 in DNA: TGTGCCAGTAGTATTATGTTAACTAGCGGGGGAGCTAGCACAGATACGCAGTATTTT.